These 25 T cell receptor beta chains share one sample of origin, sequenced in a study of CD8 T cells in Susac syndrome. The authors reverse transcribed roughly 0.5 to 1 ug RNA with random hexamers. A single record per CDR3 protein comes from TCRdb applying MiXCR to the immunoSEQ multiplex PCR reads. Here the sample spans roughly 50,000 distinct CDR3 sequences, 90% to 95% being singletons. Input material: CD8+ T cells from PBMCs. Source of these receptors: a human donor in good health.

V is TRBV7-9 and J is TRBJ2-1; 8 bases line up with TRBD2. Per the germline V gene, CDR1 is SEHNR and CDR2 is FQNEAQ (reference sequence). V lost 5 bases and J lost 10; bases outside the gene matches: 7. CDR3 length equals 13 residues. The CDR3 DNA follows: TGTGCCAGCAGCATAACTAGCGGAGAGGAGCAGTTCTTC. This gives the protein CASSITSGEEQFF.

The chain carries TRBV27 and TRBJ2-1, with 10 bases matching TRBD2. Unmatched junction bases numbered 11, after V lost 5 bases and J lost 7 bases. CDR1 and CDR2 from the germline V gene are MNHEY and SMNVEV (reference sequence). The CDR3 is 16 amino acids. As DNA, the CDR3 is TGTGCCAGCAGTCTACGGACTAGCGGACTACCGAATGAGCAGTTCTTC. It is translated as CASSLRTSGLPNEQFF.

The rearrangement joins TRBV28 to TRBJ2-5; D gene unclear. The CDR3 contains 12 residues. CDR1 is MDHEN and CDR2 is SYDVKM in the germline V gene. The V gene lost 3 bases and the J gene lost 5 bases, with 7 bases spanning the gap. CDR3 nucleotide sequence: TGTGCCAGCAGTTTTGCCGGGGAGACCCAGTACTTC. It yields the protein CASSFAGETQYF.

Points on this clonotype: The junction differs from germline at one of its ends, possibly a read error. V and J are TRBV20-1 and TRBJ2-7; no clear D. CDR3 length equals 14 residues. Germline V gene lookup returns CDR1 DFQATT and CDR2 SNEGSKA (reference sequence). DNA of the CDR3: TGCAGTGCCAGAGTTCCCGAGGTGACCTACGAGCAGTACTTC. Protein: CSARVPEVTYEQYF.

This clonotype occurred a few times. The chain employs TRBV7-2 and TRBJ2-7; D is unresolved. The germline CDR1 and CDR2 sequences are SGHTA and FQGNSA. Trimming took 5 bases from V and 2 from J, leaving 10 bases between them. The CDR3 runs to 13 residues. CDR3 amino acids: CASSIYLTYEQYF. In DNA, the CDR3 is TGTGCCAGCAGCATCTACCTTACCTACGAGCAGTACTTC.

The rearrangement joins TRBV10-2 to TRBJ2-1, with D perhaps matching TRBD2 (5 bases). The V end lost 6 bases, the J end lost 5 bases, and 11 bases lay between the germline ends. Germline V gives CDR1 WSHSY, CDR2 SAAADI. This CDR3 has 13 residues. As DNA, the CDR3 is TGCGCCAGCAGGAGAGCGGATGACAATGAGCAGTTCTTC. This sequence encodes CASRRADDNEQFF.

In DNA form, the CDR3 reads TGTGCCAGCAGGGGACTAGCGGGAGGTTCGGCCGGGGAGCTGTTTTTT. It specifies CASRGLAGGSAGELFF. This rearrangement joins TRBV27 to TRBJ2-2, with 15 bases identical to TRBD2. The junction had 5 bases not matched to a gene; V was cut back by 6 bases and J by 6 bases. The CDR3 spans 16 residues. Germline V CDR1 and CDR2: MNHEY, SMNVEV (reference sequence).

The genes are TRBV4-1 and TRBJ2-2; the match to TRBD2 covers 15 bases. This CDR3 comprises 23 residues. The germline gives CDR1 MGHRA, CDR2 YSYEKL. J lost 1 base, V lost 2 bases, and 17 bases had no gene match. The CDR3 is CASSQPILGLAGGGMRNTGELFF. CDR3 in DNA: TGCGCCAGCAGCCAACCAATATTGGGACTAGCGGGAGGAGGGATGAGGAACACCGGGGAGCTGTTTTTT.

V and J are TRBV5-4 and TRBJ2-7; either TRBD1 or TRBD2 may fit D (5 bases each). V gave up 2 bases and J gave up 5 bases, with 14 bases separating them. Per germline, CDR1 SGHNT and CDR2 YYREEE (reference sequence). This CDR3 has 14 amino acids. The CDR3 loop is CASSLDYRGHEQYF. The CDR3 region has the DNA TGTGCCAGCAGCTTAGACTACCGGGGCCACGAGCAGTACTTC. Filled out from reference TRBV5-4 and TRBJ2-7, the complete variable domain reads ETGVTQSPTHLIKTRGQQVTLRCSSQSGHNTVSWYQQALGQGPQFIFQYYREEENGRGNFPPRFSGLQFPNYSSELNVNALELDDSALYLCASSLDYRGHEQYFGPGTRLTVT.

V is TRBV5-1 and J is TRBJ2-1, with TRBD1 identical over 7 bases. Trimming removed 5 bases from V and 2 bases from J; junction bases left unmatched: 19. Germline values: CDR1 SGHRS, CDR2 YFSETQ. This CDR3 is 19 amino acids long. CDR3 amino acids: CASRRYDRVSSRAYNEQFF. In nucleotides, the CDR3 is TGCGCCAGCAGGCGTTACGACAGGGTATCCAGTAGGGCCTACAATGAGCAGTTCTTC.

The V gene is TRBV12-3 or TRBV12-4, the J gene TRBJ2-3; TRBD2 matches 12 bases. This CDR3 has 16 residues. Germline trimming cut 5 bases from V and 5 bases from J; bases unmatched to any gene: 8. The CDR3 DNA is TGTGCCAGCAGTCCGGGGACTAGCGGGTTTGAAGATACGCAGTATTTT. This sequence encodes CASSPGTSGFEDTQYF.

The chain joins TRBV5-6 to TRBJ2-7; tentative D call: TRBD1 (5 bases). This CDR3 comprises 15 residues. In germline, CDR1 is SGHDT, CDR2 YYEEEE. V was pared by 4 bases and J by 3 bases, with 17 bases between. In DNA, the CDR3 is TGTGCCAGCAGCCTAGGACACCCGACGGGCTACGAGCAGTACTTC. This sequence encodes CASSLGHPTGYEQYF.

A single count supports this clonotype. The V and J genes are TRBV7-2 and TRBJ2-7, with a possible D match to TRBD1 (5 bases). With 1 base removed from V and 2 bases from J, the gap between germline ends came to 12 bases. The CDR3 contains 15 residues. The germline V gene encodes CDR1 SGHTA and CDR2 FQGNSA. The CDR3: CASSLGRANPYEQYF. The CDR3 DNA is TGTGCCAGCAGCTTAGGCAGGGCTAACCCCTACGAGCAGTACTTC.

The count of this clonotype is one. This sequence joins TRBV30 and TRBJ1-1; D is unclear. The CDR3 runs to 11 residues. The V end was cut by 3 bases, the J end by 1 base, with 3 bases between. The germline CDR1 and CDR2 sequences are GTSNPN and SVGIG (reference sequence). This chain's CDR3 is CAWRRNTEAFF. The CDR3 coding sequence is TGTGCCTGGAGGCGGAACACTGAAGCTTTCTTT.

The V gene is TRBV29-1, the J gene TRBJ2-3, with D unclear. V lost 7 bases, J lost 10 bases, and 15 bases lay in between. Germline V lookup: CDR1 SQVTM, CDR2 ANQGSEA. The CDR3 extends over 11 amino acids. CDR3 amino acids: CSGSHLEAQYF. As DNA, the CDR3 is TGCAGCGGCTCTCATTTAGAAGCGCAGTATTTT.

The chain links TRBV7-9 to TRBJ2-7; D might be TRBD2 (5 bases). The V and J ends lost 2 bases and 6 bases respectively, with 14 bases between them. Germline V gives CDR1 SEHNR, CDR2 FQNEAQ (reference sequence). This CDR3 contains 14 residues. CDR3 sequence reads: CASSLPSGRPEQYF. The CDR3 region has the DNA TGTGCCAGCAGCTTACCGAGCGGCCGCCCCGAGCAGTACTTC.

The V gene is TRBV27, the J gene TRBJ2-2; D is perhaps TRBD2 (6 bases). With 3 bases removed from V and 7 bases from J, the gap between germline ends came to 24 bases. The germline V gene has CDR1 MNHEY and CDR2 SMNVEV (reference sequence). This CDR3 has 18 amino acids. CDR3 sequence (DNA): TGTGCCAGCAGTTTTGCGTTCTTTAGCGGCGCTCTCGTCGGGGAGCTGTTTTTT. The encoded protein is CASSFAFFSGALVGELFF.

This rearrangement joins TRBV7-8 to TRBJ2-5, with no clear D. Germline CDR1 SGHVS, CDR2 FQNEAQ. This CDR3 has 12 residues. Trimming pared 6 bases from V and 3 bases from J, leaving 8 bases between. The CDR3, as DNA: TGTGCCAGCAGACTCATGGAAGAGACCCAGTACTTC. Translating gives CASRLMEETQYF.

The V call is TRBV5-1, the J call TRBJ2-3; D is ambiguous. Germline V gene lookup returns CDR1 SGHRS and CDR2 YFSETQ. This CDR3 is 15 amino acids long. V shed 1 base and J shed 7 bases, with 16 bases lying between them. Written as DNA, the CDR3 is TGCGCCAGCAGCTTGCGGGCCATCGTCGGATATACGCAGTATTTT. It is translated as CASSLRAIVGYTQYF.

This clonotype was seen only once. The chain uses TRBV4-1 and TRBJ1-1, with D maybe TRBD1 (5 bases). Germline lookup yields CDR1 MGHRA and CDR2 YSYEKL. Trimming shortened V by 2 bases and J by 11 bases, and 12 bases separated the two germline ends. This CDR3 spans 12 amino acids. As DNA, the CDR3 is TGCGCCAGCAGCCAAACAACGCGGGGGGCTTTCTTT. It yields the protein CASSQTTRGAFF.

The rearrangement links TRBV7-9 to TRBJ1-1; tentatively, D is TRBD1 (6 bases). Between the trimmed V and J ends, which lost 4 bases and 5 bases, there was a span of 17 bases. The germline V gene encodes CDR1 SEHNR and CDR2 FQNEAQ (reference sequence). The CDR3 has 15 residues. CDR3 bases: TGTGCCAGCAGCTCCTCGCCAGGGGCCCAGACTGAAGCTTTCTTT. Protein: CASSSSPGAQTEAFF. Combining the CDR3 with reference TRBV7-9 and TRBJ1-1 gives the whole variable domain DTGVSQNPRHKITKRGQNVTFRCDPISEHNRLYWYRQTLGQGPEFLTYFQNEAQLEKSRLLSDRFSAERPKGSFSTLEIQRTEQGDSAMYLCASSSSPGAQTEAFFGQGTRLTVV.

This chain connects TRBV29-1 to TRBJ2-5; TRBD1 matches at 10 bases. The CDR3 has 13 residues. With 7 bases clipped from V and 7 bases from J, the junction kept 9 bases outside the gene matches. Germline V lookup: CDR1 SQVTM, CDR2 ANQGSEA. The CDR3 is CSAGTGEGGTQYF. CDR3 DNA: TGCAGCGCCGGGACAGGGGAGGGGGGGACCCAGTACTTC.

The V call is TRBV5-1, the J call TRBJ1-5; no clear D gene. Trimming stripped 4 bases from V and 0 bases from J, with 11 bases between. This CDR3 is built from 15 residues. CDR1 is SGHRS, CDR2 YFSETQ, per germline. CDR3 coding DNA: TGCGCCAGCAGCCCCCCCGGCGATAGCAATCAGCCCCAGCATTTT. Protein: CASSPPGDSNQPQHF.

V usage is TRBV7-9 and J usage is TRBJ1-2; D might be TRBD1 (6 bases). Per germline, CDR1 SEHNR and CDR2 FQNEAQ (reference sequence). The CDR3 covers 14 residues. V gave up 0 bases and J gave up 5 bases, with 10 bases separating them. The CDR3 bases are TGTGCCAGCAGCTTAGCGGACAGAATATATGGCTACACCTTC. This encodes CASSLADRIYGYTF.

This clonotype was seen just once. A read error may account for a junction end that differs from germline. The chain has TRBV3-1 and TRBJ2-7; D is unresolved. Germline loops: CDR1 LGHDT, CDR2 YNNKEL (reference sequence). The CDR3 spans 15 residues. The CDR3 protein is CASSQDFVGRFPEHF. The CDR3 region has the DNA TGTGCCAGCAGCCAAGATTTTGTCGGTCGCTTCCCGGAGCACTTC.